This T cell receptor beta chain emerged from a study of CD8 T cells in Susac syndrome. TCR beta was sequenced from blood CD8+ and CD4+ T cells. RNA, at about 0.45 to 1 ug, was reverse transcribed with random hexamers. TCRdb re-analysed the immunoSEQ multiplex PCR reads in MiXCR, keeping a single row per CDR3 protein. The sample lists around 220,000 distinct CDR3 sequences, about 93% occurring once. This clonotype was seen a single time. V dropped 3 bases and J dropped 11; count of bases not matched to a gene: 6. CDR1 and CDR2 from the germline V gene are KGHSH and LQKENI. The CDR3 loop spans 12 amino acids.

The receptor's source is a human donor with multiple sclerosis. The sample comprised CD8+ T cells from PBMCs. The chain uses TRBV18 and TRBJ1-1; TRBD1 agrees at 7 bases. The CDR3 sequence: CASSPKGATAFF. CDR3 nucleotides: TGTGCCAGCTCACCTAAGGGGGCGACGGCTTTCTTT.